Below, 2 T cell receptor beta chains from the same sample are listed, as sequenced in a study of identical twins. One entry per CDR3 protein, called by TCRdb with MiXCR from the 5' RACE reads. Among about 210,000 distinct CDR3 sequences, around a tenth were seen once, and the ten largest hold about 5.2%. The sequenced material came from memory (CD45RO+) T cells sorted from blood. Receptors originate from a woman aged 18-35 years in good health.

In its sample, this clonotype was seen many times. The rearrangement uses TRBV29-1 and TRBJ2-5; 8 nucleotides line up with TRBD1. V lost 6 bases and J lost 4; bases outside the gene matches: 7. The CDR3 is 13 amino acids. The V gene's germline CDR1 is SQVTM and CDR2 ANQGSEA. In DNA, the CDR3 is TGCAGCGTCTGGGGGCAGGGGGCAGAGACCCAGTACTTC. Amino acids: CSVWGQGAETQYF.

This clonotype has at least ten counts. V is TRBV24-1 and J is TRBJ2-1, with 8 nucleotides matching TRBD2. The V segment lost 2 bases and the J segment 4 bases; nucleotides outside the gene matches: 6. The germline V gene encodes CDR1 KGHDR and CDR2 SFDVKD. The CDR3 is made up of 16 amino acids. The CDR3 sequence is CATSDSQRGKYNEQFF. DNA of the CDR3: TGTGCCACCAGTGATTCCCAGCGGGGGAAGTACAATGAGCAGTTCTTC.